These T cell receptor beta chains were read from a single sample in a study of blood T cell repertoires in COVID-19. Sequencing was performed with immunoSEQ multiplex PCR; in TCRdb, only in-frame clones are kept and a portion is missing. Among roughly 200,000 clones listed, roughly 79% were seen once. The sequenced sample consisted of peripheral blood. These receptors came from a woman aged 40 to 49 with COVID-19, enrolled during active disease. Each CDR3 is given with its conserved first and last residue. The order of the fields is CDR3 DNA, CDR3 protein, clone size, J gene, V gene, D gene. The D gene is left open where the match is weak. Only some rows state a clone size, as once, few, many or a class for expanded clones.

DNA: TGCGCCAGCAGCCCTTGGGGGGACCGCACGGGGAATGAGCAGTTCTTC; CDR3: CASSPWGDRTGNEQFF; size: .; J: TRBJ2-1; V: TRBV5-1; D: .
DNA: TGTGCCAGCAGCAAAGGTCGGCAGGGGGTCTCTGGAAACACCATATATTTT; CDR3: CASSKGRQGVSGNTIYF; size: .; J: TRBJ1-3; V: TRBV21-1; D: .
DNA: TGTGCCAGCAGCCCCCCCCTAGGGGGACTAGCGGTCAATGAGCAGTTCTTC; CDR3: CASSPPLGGLAVNEQFF; size: .; J: TRBJ2-1; V: TRBV13; D: TRBD2
DNA: TGTGCCAGTAGGGCTAGCGGGATAAATGAGCAGTTCTTC; CDR3: CASRASGINEQFF; size: .; J: TRBJ2-1; V: TRBV19; D: TRBD2
DNA: TGTGCCAGCAGTACACAGACGTATAATTCACCCCTCCACTTT; CDR3: CASSTQTYNSPLHF; size: .; J: TRBJ1-6; V: TRBV6-5; D: .
DNA: TGTGCCAGCAGCTCAGGAACCGGGACAGGGTTTTACAATGAGCAGTTCTTC; CDR3: CASSSGTGTGFYNEQFF; size: .; J: TRBJ2-1; V: TRBV7-3; D: TRBD1
DNA: TGTGCCAGTAGTATCGGGGGGAGCTCCTACGAGCAGTACTTC; CDR3: CASSIGGSSYEQYF; size: .; J: TRBJ2-7; V: TRBV19; D: TRBD2
DNA: TGTGCCAGCCTGACCCCGCAGGGTGGAAGTGAAAAACTGTTTTTT; CDR3: CASLTPQGGSEKLFF; size: .; J: TRBJ1-4; V: TRBV27; D: .
DNA: TGTGCCAGCAGCTTATTGCAGGGTGGCCCTATGAACACTGAAGCTTTCTTT; CDR3: CASSLLQGGPMNTEAFF; size: .; J: TRBJ1-1; V: TRBV7-9; D: .
DNA: TGTGCCAGCTCACCACTAGGGAGGGGTAATCAGCCCCAGCATTTT; CDR3: CASSPLGRGNQPQHF; size: few; J: TRBJ1-5; V: TRBV18; D: .
DNA: TGTGCCAGCAGTTCCACAGGGAGGGCGAACACTGAAGCTTTCTTT; CDR3: CASSSTGRANTEAFF; size: .; J: TRBJ1-1; V: TRBV2; D: .
DNA: TGTGCCAGCAGCTTACTGGGGGCCCCGCTTGAAAAACTGTTTTTT; CDR3: CASSLLGAPLEKLFF; size: .; J: TRBJ1-4; V: TRBV7-2; D: .
DNA: TGTGCCAGCAGTCCGCGGACAGGGAGATCTGGCTACACCTTC; CDR3: CASSPRTGRSGYTF; size: .; J: TRBJ1-2; V: TRBV6-6; D: TRBD1
DNA: TGTGCCAGCTCACCAGCAGGGCAAACCCAGCATTTT; CDR3: CASSPAGQTQHF; size: .; J: TRBJ1-5; V: TRBV18; D: .
DNA: TGTGCCAGCAGCTTGGGTCTTCTCGGGGGCACAGATACGCAGTATTTT; CDR3: CASSLGLLGGTDTQYF; size: once; J: TRBJ2-3; V: TRBV5-4; D: .
DNA: TGTGCCAGCAGCCCAGGACAGGGGGACAATGAGCAGTTCTTC; CDR3: CASSPGQGDNEQFF; size: .; J: TRBJ2-1; V: TRBV7-2; D: TRBD1
DNA: TGTGCCAGCAGGATGACAGGGAAGAACACCGGGGAGCTGTTTTTT; CDR3: CASRMTGKNTGELFF; size: .; J: TRBJ2-2; V: TRBV28; D: TRBD1
DNA: TGTGCCAGCAGTGGGGTTGAAGGAGTTGGGGGGGATCAGCCCCAGCATTTT; CDR3: CASSGVEGVGGDQPQHF; size: .; J: TRBJ1-5; V: TRBV2; D: .
DNA: TGTGCCAGCAGCCAAGATATACAGCGGGGGAACACAGATACGCAGTATTTT; CDR3: CASSQDIQRGNTDTQYF; size: .; J: TRBJ2-3; V: TRBV4-2; D: TRBD2
DNA: TGTGCCAGCAGCTCCAACTTCGCCGGGGAGCTGTTTTTT; CDR3: CASSSNFAGELFF; size: .; J: TRBJ2-2; V: TRBV9; D: .
DNA: TGTGCCAGCAGCTTAGGACAGGGGGCGTTCGACGAGCAGTACTTC; CDR3: CASSLGQGAFDEQYF; size: .; J: TRBJ2-7; V: TRBV7-3; D: TRBD1
DNA: TGTGCCAGCAGCTTGGAGACAGGGAATCAGAACACCATATATTTT; CDR3: CASSLETGNQNTIYF; size: .; J: TRBJ1-3; V: TRBV5-4; D: TRBD1
DNA: TGTGCCAGCAGCGATGGAGTAGGGAGAACGGATGAGCAGTTCTTC; CDR3: CASSDGVGRTDEQFF; size: .; J: TRBJ2-1; V: TRBV9; D: .
DNA: TGTGCCAGCAGCTTCGACTTTTTTAACTATGGCTACACCTTC; CDR3: CASSFDFFNYGYTF; size: .; J: TRBJ1-2; V: TRBV5-8; D: .
DNA: TGCAGCGTTGGACTCCCTGGCTACACCTTC; CDR3: CSVGLPGYTF; size: .; J: TRBJ1-2; V: TRBV29-1; D: .
DNA: TGTGCCAGCCGAGGACTCACAACCTCGGGCAATGAGCAGTTCTTC; CDR3: CASRGLTTSGNEQFF; size: .; J: TRBJ2-1; V: TRBV28; D: .
DNA: TGTGCCAGCAGCCCTCATCCAGGGAACTCCTTTGAAGCTTTCTTT; CDR3: CASSPHPGNSFEAFF; size: .; J: TRBJ1-1; V: TRBV11-2; D: .
DNA: TGTGCCAGCTCAAATACGACTAGCGGGGAGCCCGTCTACAATGAGCAGTTCTTC; CDR3: CASSNTTSGEPVYNEQFF; size: .; J: TRBJ2-1; V: TRBV18; D: TRBD2
DNA: TGTGCCAGCAGTTTATTCCAGGGACAAGATAACTATGGCTACACCTTC; CDR3: CASSLFQGQDNYGYTF; size: .; J: TRBJ1-2; V: TRBV28; D: .
DNA: TGTGCCAGCAGCCAAGTGGCAGGGCAAGGCAATGAGCAGTTCTTC; CDR3: CASSQVAGQGNEQFF; size: few; J: TRBJ2-1; V: TRBV14; D: .
DNA: TGTGCCAGCAGTGAACCGGGACTAGCGGGGGTCAAAAACATTCAGTACTTC; CDR3: CASSEPGLAGVKNIQYF; size: .; J: TRBJ2-4; V: TRBV14; D: TRBD2
DNA: TGTGCCAGCAGCCTCCGGACAGGGTCATGGGGGCTAAGCAATCAGCCCCAGCATTTT; CDR3: CASSLRTGSWGLSNQPQHF; size: .; J: TRBJ1-5; V: TRBV7-2; D: TRBD1
DNA: TGTGCCAGCAGCTCTACAGTGGTTTCCACAGATACGCAGTATTTT; CDR3: CASSSTVVSTDTQYF; size: .; J: TRBJ2-3; V: TRBV7-8; D: .
DNA: TGTGCCAGCAGCCCCGAGGGATGGATGAACACTGAAGCTTTCTTT; CDR3: CASSPEGWMNTEAFF; size: .; J: TRBJ1-1; V: TRBV7-2; D: .
DNA: TGTGCCAGCAAGACAGGGGGCGATAATTCACCCCTCCACTTT; CDR3: CASKTGGDNSPLHF; size: .; J: TRBJ1-6; V: TRBV6-5; D: TRBD1
DNA: TGTGCCAGCAGCTTGGAAGCTGCAGGGGCAGGGGAGCAGTACTTC; CDR3: CASSLEAAGAGEQYF; size: .; J: TRBJ2-7; V: TRBV5-6; D: .
DNA: TGTGCCAGCAGCGCAGACTTGACCGGGGAGCTGTTTTTT; CDR3: CASSADLTGELFF; size: few; J: TRBJ2-2; V: TRBV11-3; D: .
DNA: TGTGCCAGCAGACTACAGGGGAAAGAGACCCAGTACTTC; CDR3: CASRLQGKETQYF; size: once; J: TRBJ2-5; V: TRBV5-4; D: TRBD1
DNA: TGTGCCAGCAGCCAAGAGGCCGATCAGCCCCAGCATTTT; CDR3: CASSQEADQPQHF; size: .; J: TRBJ1-5; V: TRBV3-1/TRBV3-2; D: .
DNA: TGTGCCAGTAGTTCTGGAGCGGGGTTGACCTACGAGCAGTACTTC; CDR3: CASSSGAGLTYEQYF; size: .; J: TRBJ2-7; V: TRBV19; D: TRBD2
DNA: TGTGCCAGCAGAACAAGGGGGTCACAGTTCTTC; CDR3: CASRTRGSQFF; size: .; J: TRBJ2-1; V: TRBV12-3/TRBV12-4; D: .
DNA: TGTGCCAGCAGTGAAGGGGGGACAGGTGTGGCTTTCTTT; CDR3: CASSEGGTGVAFF; size: .; J: TRBJ1-1; V: TRBV2; D: TRBD1
DNA: TGTGCCAGCAGGGCACAGGGGGCTGGAAACACCATATATTTT; CDR3: CASRAQGAGNTIYF; size: few; J: TRBJ1-3; V: TRBV2; D: TRBD1
DNA: TGTGCCAGCAGCCACATGAACACTGAAGCTTTCTTT; CDR3: CASSHMNTEAFF; size: .; J: TRBJ1-1; V: TRBV27; D: .
DNA: TGTGCCACCAGTGACAAAACAGGGGATGGCACAGATACGCAGTATTTT; CDR3: CATSDKTGDGTDTQYF; size: .; J: TRBJ2-3; V: TRBV24-1; D: TRBD1
DNA: TGTGCCAGCAGTGAATGGGGGGGAGAGTTGAATGAGCAGTTCTTC; CDR3: CASSEWGGELNEQFF; size: few; J: TRBJ2-1; V: TRBV2; D: TRBD2
DNA: TGTGCCAGCAGTTTCCCGGGCACCGGGGAGCTGTTTTTT; CDR3: CASSFPGTGELFF; size: .; J: TRBJ2-2; V: TRBV28; D: .
DNA: TGTGCCAGCAGCTTAGGAGGGACTCGCAAGTACAATGAGCAGTTCTTC; CDR3: CASSLGGTRKYNEQFF; size: .; J: TRBJ2-1; V: TRBV11-1; D: .
DNA: TGTGCCAGCACAGCTTCTCTGTGGAGCTCCTATAATTCACCCCTCCACTTT; CDR3: CASTASLWSSYNSPLHF; size: .; J: TRBJ1-6; V: TRBV11-2; D: .
DNA: TGTGCCAGCAGTAGCCCGGGACTAGCTGCAGATACGCAGTATTTT; CDR3: CASSSPGLAADTQYF; size: .; J: TRBJ2-3; V: TRBV27; D: TRBD2
DNA: TGTGCCTGGAGCGCGCGGGATGAGCAGTTCTTC; CDR3: CAWSARDEQFF; size: .; J: TRBJ2-1; V: TRBV30; D: .
DNA: TGTGCCAGCAGCAAACTAGGGACAGGGGGTAGCACAGATACGCAGTATTTT; CDR3: CASSKLGTGGSTDTQYF; size: .; J: TRBJ2-3; V: TRBV5-4; D: TRBD1
DNA: TGTGCCAGCAGTACAGGGGACTCTGGAAACACCATATATTTT; CDR3: CASSTGDSGNTIYF; size: .; J: TRBJ1-3; V: TRBV28; D: TRBD1
DNA: TGTGCCAGCAAGGGACAGGGGAATTTTGGGGAGCTGTTTTTT; CDR3: CASKGQGNFGELFF; size: .; J: TRBJ2-2; V: TRBV13; D: TRBD1
DNA: TGTGCCAGCATGAGACAGGGTCATCCCGGGGAGCTGTTTTTT; CDR3: CASMRQGHPGELFF; size: few; J: TRBJ2-2; V: TRBV2; D: TRBD1
DNA: TGTGCCTGCCTTCCCCCCGGACAGGGTAGCTACACCTTC; CDR3: CACLPPGQGSYTF; size: .; J: TRBJ1-2; V: TRBV30; D: TRBD1
DNA: TGTGCCAGCTCCCCAGGGAATGGAGAGACCCAGTACTTC; CDR3: CASSPGNGETQYF; size: .; J: TRBJ2-5; V: TRBV13; D: .
DNA: TGTGCCAGCAGCGAACGCAGGGGTTTAAGCTATGGCTACACCTTC; CDR3: CASSERRGLSYGYTF; size: once; J: TRBJ1-2; V: TRBV5-4; D: .
DNA: TGTGCCAGCAGCTTCAGGGGTAGCTATGGCTACACCTTC; CDR3: CASSFRGSYGYTF; size: .; J: TRBJ1-2; V: TRBV14; D: .
DNA: TGTGCCAGCTCACAGACAGCCAGCTCCTACAATGAGCAGTTCTTC; CDR3: CASSQTASSYNEQFF; size: .; J: TRBJ2-1; V: TRBV18; D: .